This note documents a single T cell receptor beta chain sequence. Its antigen remains unknown. This entry comes from a study of CD8 T cells in Susac syndrome. Study-level findings and limits: A relatively small number of individuals underwent TCR sequencing and HLA analysis.

RNA, at roughly 0.45 to 1 ug, was reverse transcribed with random hexamers. immunoSEQ multiplex PCR amplified TCR beta CDR3 across 54 Vbeta, 13 Jbeta. TCRdb reprocessed the immunoSEQ multiplex PCR reads with MiXCR, giving one entry per CDR3 protein. The repertoire holds about 150,000 distinct CDR3 sequences, with approximately 94% as singletons. V was cut by 5 bases and J by 5 bases, with 13 bases left in between. The CDR3 loop spans 14 amino acids. In germline, CDR1 is SEHNR, CDR2 FQNEAQ (reference sequence). The multiple sclerosis controls consisted of treatment-naive patients with relapsing-remitting disease, either stable or active. TEMRA cells were FACS-enriched, with CD8+ and CD4+ T cells isolated negatively.

This chain links TRBV7-9 with TRBJ2-1; D is unclear. The source is a human donor with multiple sclerosis. The sample comprised CD8+ T cells from PBMCs. CDR3 loop: CASSPARPNNEQFF. CDR3 nucleotides: TGTGCCAGCAGCCCGGCCCGGCCAAACAATGAGCAGTTCTTC. Using reference TRBV7-9 and TRBJ2-1 for the parts outside the CDR3, the full variable domain is DTGVSQNPRHKITKRGQNVTFRCDPISEHNRLYWYRQTLGQGPEFLTYFQNEAQLEKSRLLSDRFSAERPKGSFSTLEIQRTEQGDSAMYLCASSPARPNNEQFFGPGTRLTVL.